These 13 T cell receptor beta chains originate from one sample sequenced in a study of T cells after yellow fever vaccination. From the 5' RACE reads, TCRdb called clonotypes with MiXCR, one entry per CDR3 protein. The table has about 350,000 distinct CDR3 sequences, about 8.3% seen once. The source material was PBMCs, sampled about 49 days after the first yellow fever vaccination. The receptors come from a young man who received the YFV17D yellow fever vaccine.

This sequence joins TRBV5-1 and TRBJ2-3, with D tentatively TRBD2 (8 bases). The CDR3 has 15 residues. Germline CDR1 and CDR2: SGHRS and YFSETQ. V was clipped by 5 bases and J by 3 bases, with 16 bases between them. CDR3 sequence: CASRGTAGATDTQYF. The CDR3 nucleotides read TGCGCCAGCAGAGGGACAGCGGGGGCAACAGATACGCAGTATTTT.

The CDR3 region has the DNA TGCGCCAGCAGTAAGTCAGCAACTAATGAAAAACTGTTTTTT. This encodes CASSKSATNEKLFF. V usage is TRBV5-1 and J usage is TRBJ1-4; D unclear. Trimming stripped 5 bases from V and 0 bases from J, with 8 bases between. Germline CDR1 SGHRS, CDR2 YFSETQ. The CDR3 has 14 residues.

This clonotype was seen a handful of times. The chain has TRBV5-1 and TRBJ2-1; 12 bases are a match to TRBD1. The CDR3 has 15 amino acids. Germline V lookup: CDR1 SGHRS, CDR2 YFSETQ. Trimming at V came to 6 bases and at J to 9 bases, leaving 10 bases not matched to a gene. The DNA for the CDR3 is TGCGCCAGCACCGTAACGGGACAGGGGGCACGTGAGCAGTTCTTC. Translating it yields CASTVTGQGAREQFF.

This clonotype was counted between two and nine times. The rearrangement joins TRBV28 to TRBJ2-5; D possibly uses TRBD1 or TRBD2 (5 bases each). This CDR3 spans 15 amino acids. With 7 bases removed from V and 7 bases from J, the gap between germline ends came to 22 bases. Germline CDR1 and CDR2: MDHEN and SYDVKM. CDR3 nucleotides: TGTGCCAGCACCAGACCCAGGGATCGGGGCGGGACCCAGTACTTC. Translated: CASTRPRDRGGTQYF.

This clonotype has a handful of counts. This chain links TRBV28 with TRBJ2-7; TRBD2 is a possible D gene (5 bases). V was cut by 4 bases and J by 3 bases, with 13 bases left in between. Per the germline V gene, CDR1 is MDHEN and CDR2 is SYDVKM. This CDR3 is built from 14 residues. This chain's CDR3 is CASSSPGLYYEQYV. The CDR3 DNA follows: TGTGCCAGCAGTTCACCCGGACTCTACTACGAGCAGTACGTC.

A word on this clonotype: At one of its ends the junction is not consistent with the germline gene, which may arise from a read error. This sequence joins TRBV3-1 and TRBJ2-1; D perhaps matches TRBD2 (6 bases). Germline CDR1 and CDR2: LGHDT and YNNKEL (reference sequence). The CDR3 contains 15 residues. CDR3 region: CATSFRERYDNEQFF. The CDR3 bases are TGTGCCACCAGCTTCCGGGAGCGTTATGACAATGAGCAGTTCTTC.

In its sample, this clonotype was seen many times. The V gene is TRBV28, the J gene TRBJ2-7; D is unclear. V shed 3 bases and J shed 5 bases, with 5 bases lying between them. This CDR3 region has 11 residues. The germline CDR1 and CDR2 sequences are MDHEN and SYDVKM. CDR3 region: CASSFHHEQYV. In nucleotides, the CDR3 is TGTGCCAGCAGTTTCCATCACGAGCAGTACGTC.

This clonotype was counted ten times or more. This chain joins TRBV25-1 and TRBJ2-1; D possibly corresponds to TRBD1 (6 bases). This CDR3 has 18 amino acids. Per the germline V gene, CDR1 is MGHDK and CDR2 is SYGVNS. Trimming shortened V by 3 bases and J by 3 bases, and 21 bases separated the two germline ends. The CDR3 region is CASSDLDSRQGGYNEQFF. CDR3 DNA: TGTGCCAGCAGTGATCTGGACAGCCGCCAGGGCGGCTACAATGAGCAGTTCTTC.

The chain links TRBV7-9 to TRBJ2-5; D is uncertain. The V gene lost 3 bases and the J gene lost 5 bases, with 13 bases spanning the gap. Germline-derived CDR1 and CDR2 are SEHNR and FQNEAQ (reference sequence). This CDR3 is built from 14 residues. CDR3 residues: CASSFVGIGETQYF. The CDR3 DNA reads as TGTGCCAGCAGCTTTGTAGGGATAGGGGAGACCCAGTACTTC.

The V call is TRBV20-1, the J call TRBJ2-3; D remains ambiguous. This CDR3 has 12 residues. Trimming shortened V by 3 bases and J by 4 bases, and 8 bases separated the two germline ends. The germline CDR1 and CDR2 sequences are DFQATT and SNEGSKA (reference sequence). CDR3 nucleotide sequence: TGCAGTGCTAGGAGCGCCCCAGATACGCAGTATTTT. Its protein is CSARSAPDTQYF.

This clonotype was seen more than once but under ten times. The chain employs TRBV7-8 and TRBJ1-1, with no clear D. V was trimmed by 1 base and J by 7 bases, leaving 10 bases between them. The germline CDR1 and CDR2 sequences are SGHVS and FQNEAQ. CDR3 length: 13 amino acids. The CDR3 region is CASSLGAVGEAFF. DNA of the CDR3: TGTGCCAGCAGCTTAGGTGCTGTCGGTGAAGCTTTCTTT.

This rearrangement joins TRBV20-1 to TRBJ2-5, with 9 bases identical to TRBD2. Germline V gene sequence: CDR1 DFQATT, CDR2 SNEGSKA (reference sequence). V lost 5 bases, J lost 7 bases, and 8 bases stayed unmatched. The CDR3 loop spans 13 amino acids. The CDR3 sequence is CSARIAGVWTQYF. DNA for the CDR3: TGCAGTGCTCGTATAGCGGGGGTCTGGACCCAGTACTTC.

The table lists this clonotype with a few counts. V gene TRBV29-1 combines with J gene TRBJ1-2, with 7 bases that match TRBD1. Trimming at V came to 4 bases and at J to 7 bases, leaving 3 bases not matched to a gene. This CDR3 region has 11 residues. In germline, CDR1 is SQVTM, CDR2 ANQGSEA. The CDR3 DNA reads TGCAGCGTTGGGACAGGCTTTGGCTACACCTTC. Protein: CSVGTGFGYTF.